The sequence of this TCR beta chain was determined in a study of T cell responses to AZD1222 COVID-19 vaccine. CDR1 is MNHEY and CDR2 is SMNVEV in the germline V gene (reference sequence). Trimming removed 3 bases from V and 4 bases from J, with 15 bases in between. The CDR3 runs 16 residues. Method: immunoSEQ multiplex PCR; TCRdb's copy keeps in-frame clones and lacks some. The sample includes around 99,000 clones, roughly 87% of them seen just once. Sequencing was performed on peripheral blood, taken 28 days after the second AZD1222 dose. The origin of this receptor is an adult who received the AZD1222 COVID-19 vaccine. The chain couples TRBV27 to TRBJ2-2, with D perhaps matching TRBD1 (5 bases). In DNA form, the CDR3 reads TGTGCCAGCAGTTTTGGTGGGGCCCTAATCACCGGGGAGCTGTTTTTT. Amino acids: CASSFGGALITGELFF.